Described below is a single T cell receptor beta chain sequence and its context. A much larger clone differs from this one at a single base, so this may be a read error. The CDR3 sequence is 17 residues long. Germline CDR1 and CDR2: DFQATT and SNEGSKA (reference sequence). This sample is part of a study of early T cells in non-severe SARS-CoV-2 infection. MiXCR was run by TCRdb on the 5' RACE reads, yielding one entry per CDR3 protein. The top ten hold about 4.7% of the sample, which has about 63,000 distinct CDR3 sequences, roughly 13% seen once. Sequencing was carried out using whole blood. The rearrangement links TRBV20-1 to TRBJ2-5, with D possibly being TRBD2 (6 bases). The TCR sequence derives from an adult who was a healthcare worker with PCR-confirmed SARS-CoV-2 infection or an uninfected control (not recorded which). The CDR3 DNA reads TGCAGTGCTAGAGATCTTTACCGGGACTCTCTCCAAGAGACCCTGTACTTC. Its translation is CSARDLYRDSLQETLYF.